This section outlines one TCR beta chain sequence together with its context. The data were taken from a study of blood T cell repertoires in COVID-19. Study overall: Specimens from acute and convalescent COVID-19 originated in the United States, Italy and Spain.

Measured with immunoSEQ multiplex PCR; TCRdb has only the in-frame clones, and not every one. The table records a few hundred thousand clones, more than 75% of them present only once. The participants were between about 18 and 90 years old and came from under 25 US areas. Cohort allocation depended upon clinical history that participants reported. In Cohort 3, a recovered donor had either two negative PCRs, clearance, or symptom resolution. CDR1 and CDR2 (germline): KGHSH, LQKENI. CDR3 length: 13 amino acids. Trimming removed 2 bases from V and 5 bases from J, with 7 bases in between. This chain links TRBV18 with TRBJ2-1; D is uncertain. What was sequenced was PBMCs or T cells enriched from blood (not recorded which). This TCR derives from a man aged 40-49 years who had recovered from COVID-19. CDR3 in amino acids: CASSPGQDNEQFF. The CDR3 DNA reads as TGTGCCAGCTCACCAGGTCAGGACAATGAGCAGTTCTTC.